The clone carrying this T cell receptor (beta chain) appeared many times. Its antigen is as yet unknown. These data are taken from a study of Graves' ophthalmopathy and Graves' hyperthyroidism. Findings and caveats of the study: A classifier, a 13-signature model, separated ophthalmopathy from stable hyperthyroidism with around 88% sensitivity and approximately 81% specificity.

Germline CDR1 reads SGDLS; CDR2 reads YYNGEE. V gave up 0 bases and J gave up 5 bases; unmatched junction bases: 4. The CDR3 length is 14 residues. Amplification of TCR beta CDR3 regions used RNA transcripts. In the first round, RT-PCR was carried out with HTBI primers, and a multiplex PCR formed the second round. TCRdb used MiXCR to reprocess the multiplex PCR reads, holding one entry per CDR3 protein. The sample carries hundreds of thousands of distinct CDR3 sequences, about 41% recorded once. The TCR was taken from an adult man with Graves' ophthalmopathy. Sequences were obtained from peripheral blood. V usage is TRBV9 and J usage is TRBJ2-7; 8 nucleotides agree with TRBD1. The CDR3 DNA sequence: TGTGCCAGCAGCGTAGGAAGGACAGGGAACGAGCAGTACTTC. It translates to CASSVGRTGNEQYF.